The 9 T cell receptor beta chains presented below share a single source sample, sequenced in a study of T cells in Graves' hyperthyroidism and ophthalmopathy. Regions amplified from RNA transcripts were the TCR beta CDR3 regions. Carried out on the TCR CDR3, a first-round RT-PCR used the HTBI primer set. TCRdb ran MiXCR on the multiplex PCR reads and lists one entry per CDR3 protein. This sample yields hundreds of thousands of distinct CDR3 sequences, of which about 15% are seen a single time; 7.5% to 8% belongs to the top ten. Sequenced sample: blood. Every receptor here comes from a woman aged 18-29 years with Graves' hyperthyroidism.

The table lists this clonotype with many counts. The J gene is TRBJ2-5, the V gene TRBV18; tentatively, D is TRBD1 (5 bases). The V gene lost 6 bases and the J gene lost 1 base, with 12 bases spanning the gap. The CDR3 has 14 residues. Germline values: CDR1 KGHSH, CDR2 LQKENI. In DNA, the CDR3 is TGTGCCAGCTCCATGGGGCGGAGCCAAGAGACCCAGTACTTC. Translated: CASSMGRSQETQYF.

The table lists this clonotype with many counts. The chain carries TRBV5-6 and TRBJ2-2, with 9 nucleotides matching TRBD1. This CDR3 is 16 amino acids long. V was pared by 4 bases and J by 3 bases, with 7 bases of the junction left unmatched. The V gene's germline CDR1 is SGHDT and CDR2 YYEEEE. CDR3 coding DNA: TGTGCCAGCAGCGCCCCCCGGGACAGGGACACCGGGGAGCTGTTTTTT. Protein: CASSAPRDRDTGELFF.

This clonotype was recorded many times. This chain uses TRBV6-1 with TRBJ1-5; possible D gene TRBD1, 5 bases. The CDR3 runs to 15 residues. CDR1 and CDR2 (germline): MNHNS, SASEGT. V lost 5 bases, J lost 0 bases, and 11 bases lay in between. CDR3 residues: CASSWGLDSNQPQHF. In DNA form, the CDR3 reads TGTGCCAGCAGTTGGGGACTTGATAGCAATCAGCCCCAGCATTTT.

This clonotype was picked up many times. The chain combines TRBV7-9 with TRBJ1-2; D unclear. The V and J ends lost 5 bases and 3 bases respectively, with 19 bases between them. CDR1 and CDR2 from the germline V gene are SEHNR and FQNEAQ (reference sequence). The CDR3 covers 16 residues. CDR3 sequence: CASSRPKERDDYGYTF. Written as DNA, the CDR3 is TGTGCCAGCAGCCGCCCAAAGGAGAGGGATGACTATGGCTACACCTTC. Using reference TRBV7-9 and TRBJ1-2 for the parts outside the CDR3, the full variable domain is DTGVSQNPRHKITKRGQNVTFRCDPISEHNRLYWYRQTLGQGPEFLTYFQNEAQLEKSRLLSDRFSAERPKGSFSTLEIQRTEQGDSAMYLCASSRPKERDDYGYTFGSGTRLTVV.

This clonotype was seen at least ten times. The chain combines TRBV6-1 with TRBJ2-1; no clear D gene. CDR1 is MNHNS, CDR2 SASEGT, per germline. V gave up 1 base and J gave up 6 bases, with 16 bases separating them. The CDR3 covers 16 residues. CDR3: CASSEGLLLGTNEQFF. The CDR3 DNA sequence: TGTGCCAGCAGTGAAGGGTTGTTGTTGGGAACCAATGAGCAGTTCTTC.

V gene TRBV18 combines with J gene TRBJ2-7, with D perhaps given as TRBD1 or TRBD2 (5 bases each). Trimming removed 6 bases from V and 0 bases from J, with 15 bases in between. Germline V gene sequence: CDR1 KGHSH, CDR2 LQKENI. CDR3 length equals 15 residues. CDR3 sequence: CASSLQGPSSYEQYF. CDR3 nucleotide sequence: TGTGCCAGCTCCCTCCAGGGACCGAGCTCCTACGAGCAGTACTTC.

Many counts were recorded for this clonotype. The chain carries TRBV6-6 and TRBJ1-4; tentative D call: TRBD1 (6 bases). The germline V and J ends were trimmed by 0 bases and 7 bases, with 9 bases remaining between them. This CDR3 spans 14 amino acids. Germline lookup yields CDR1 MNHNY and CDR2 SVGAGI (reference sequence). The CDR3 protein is CASSYSDSIEKLFF. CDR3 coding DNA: TGTGCCAGCAGTTACTCGGACAGTATTGAAAAACTGTTTTTT.

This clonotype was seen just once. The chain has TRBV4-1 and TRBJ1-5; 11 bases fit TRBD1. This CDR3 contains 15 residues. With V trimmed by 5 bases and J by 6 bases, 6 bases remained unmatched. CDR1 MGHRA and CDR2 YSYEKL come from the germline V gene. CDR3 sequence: CASSVGQGARQPQHF. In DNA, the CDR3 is TGCGCCAGCAGCGTTGGACAGGGGGCTCGTCAGCCCCAGCATTTT.

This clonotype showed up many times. The CDR3 here is CASSPNHRQGTAGNTIYF. DNA of the CDR3: TGTGCCAGCAGCCCAAACCATCGACAGGGCACGGCTGGAAACACCATATATTTT. The V call is TRBV7-9, the J call TRBJ1-3; 7 bases map to TRBD1. This CDR3 has 18 residues. The V segment lost 5 bases and the J segment 2 bases; nucleotides outside the gene matches: 15. The germline V gene has CDR1 SEHNR and CDR2 FQNEAQ (reference sequence). Full variable domain (rest looked up from reference TRBV7-9 and TRBJ1-3): DTGVSQNPRHKITKRGQNVTFRCDPISEHNRLYWYRQTLGQGPEFLTYFQNEAQLEKSRLLSDRFSAERPKGSFSTLEIQRTEQGDSAMYLCASSPNHRQGTAGNTIYFGEGSWLTVV.